This T cell receptor beta chain was captured in a study of T cell clonotyping in hematopoietic cell transplantation. A note on this clone: Its matching antigen is unknown.

The CDR3 is made up of 11 amino acids. V lost 5 bases, J lost 6 bases, and 8 bases lay in between. Germline V lookup: CDR1 MNHEY, CDR2 SVGAGI. The repertoire was sequenced with immunoSEQ multiplex PCR; TCRdb's copy has only in-frame clones and lacks some. This sample has 5,000 or so clones, with under 90% found just once. Findings of the study overall: Few recipient clonotypes overlapped donors; over 97% were de novo at given depth. Recipient TCR diversity dropped after transplant; expanded clonotypes rose from day 30 to 180.

Recipient blood drawn about 28 days pretransplant and days 30, 100, 180 after. The source is a male patient in his 70s who had an allogeneic stem cell transplant from an unrelated donor, so T cells may come from the graft donor. Some clones in this sample may be carry-over from other donors' samples. The material sequenced was peripheral blood mononuclear cells, taken 100 days after allogeneic stem cell transplant. This rearrangement joins TRBV6-5 to TRBJ2-7, with D hard to call. In nucleotides, the CDR3 is TGTGCCAGCAGTAAAGGTGGCGAGCAGTACTTC. Amino acids: CASSKGGEQYF.